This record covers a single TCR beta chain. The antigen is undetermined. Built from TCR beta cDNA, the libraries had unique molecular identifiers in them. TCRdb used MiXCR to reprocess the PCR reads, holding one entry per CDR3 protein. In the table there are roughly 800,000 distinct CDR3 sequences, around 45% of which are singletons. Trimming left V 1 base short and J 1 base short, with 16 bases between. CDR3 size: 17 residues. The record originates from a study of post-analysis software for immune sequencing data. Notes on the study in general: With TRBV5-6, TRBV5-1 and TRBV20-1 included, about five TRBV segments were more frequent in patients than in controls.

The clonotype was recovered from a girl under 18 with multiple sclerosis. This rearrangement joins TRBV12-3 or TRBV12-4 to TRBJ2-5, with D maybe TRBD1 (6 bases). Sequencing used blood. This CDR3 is CASSLDHRESGQETQYF. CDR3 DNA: TGTGCCAGCAGTTTAGACCACAGGGAATCCGGCCAAGAGACCCAGTACTTC.